This T cell receptor beta chain was observed in a study of blood T cells in healthy people across ages. On the study more broadly: About one barcoded beta molecule per two T cells came from capture by template switching. Study-wide results and caveats: Expanded clonotype shifts may have been confounded, as the donors had an unknown CMV status.

The CDR3 totals 15 residues. V was shortened by 1 base and J by 0 bases, with 10 bases between the two germline ends. Germline-derived CDR1 and CDR2 are SNHLY and FYNNEI. About this clonotype: The target antigen is unknown.

Then a second PCR, running roughly 7 to 12 cycles, was carried out with a sample-barcoded 5' primer and a J-beta primer mix. At least 2.5 million CDR3-containing paired-end reads were obtained per sample. Using its own MiXCR run on the 5' RACE reads, TCRdb lists one record per CDR3 protein. Among around 780,000 distinct CDR3 sequences listed, approximately 60% were seen once. The sample consisted of blood. V gene TRBV2 combines with J gene TRBJ2-7; D is ambiguous. The receptor's source is a middle-aged man in good health. The CDR3 nucleotides read TGTGCCAGCAGTGAAGGTGCAGCGAGCTCCTACGAGCAGTACTTC. Its protein product is CASSEGAASSYEQYF.